Presented here are 18 T cell receptor beta chains from one specimen sequenced in a study of cytomegalovirus exposure and HLA in healthy donors. The study ran its PCR with 60 Vbeta and 13 Jbeta primers. Sequencing was performed with immunoSEQ multiplex PCR; in TCRdb, only in-frame clones are kept and a portion is missing. Among about 160,000 clones listed, 70% to 90% were seen once. The specimen was PBMCs. The source of these receptors is a man between 18 and 35 years old in good health and CMV-seropositive.

This clone was picked up one time. The gene calls are TRBV5-1 and TRBJ2-7, with 7 positions matching TRBD1. CDR3 length: 15 residues. The V segment lost 6 bases and the J segment 5 bases; nucleotides outside the gene matches: 14. Germline V lookup: CDR1 SGHRS, CDR2 YFSETQ. CDR3 sequence: CASTLKSQGVNEQYF. The CDR3 coding sequence is TGCGCCAGCACCCTAAAGTCCCAGGGGGTAAACGAGCAGTACTTC. Based on the CDR3 plus reference TRBV5-1 and TRBJ2-7, the full variable domain is KAGVTQTPRYLIKTRGQQVTLSCSPISGHRSVSWYQQTPGQGLQFLFEYFSETQRNKGNFPGRFSGRQFSNSRSEMNVSTLELGDSALYLCASTLKSQGVNEQYFGPGTRLTVT.

The chain has TRBV5-1 and TRBJ1-1; possibly TRBD1 for D (5 bases). The CDR3 is made up of 14 amino acids. The V gene's germline CDR1 is SGHRS and CDR2 YFSETQ. V was pared by 2 bases and J by 8 bases, with 16 bases between. The CDR3 here is CASSLGRPGGEAFF. The CDR3 nucleotides read TGCGCCAGCAGCTTAGGACGACCCGGGGGGGAAGCTTTCTTT.

The rearrangement uses TRBV7-2 and TRBJ2-3; tentative D call: TRBD2 (6 bases). CDR3 size: 15 residues. Trimming cost V 0 bases and J 3 bases, with 10 bases left between them. Germline V gives CDR1 SGHTA, CDR2 FQGNSA. In nucleotides, the CDR3 is TGTGCCAGCAGCTTAGCGGGGGGATGGACAGATACGCAGTATTTT. Translating it yields CASSLAGGWTDTQYF. Drawing the rest from reference TRBV7-2 and TRBJ2-3, the complete variable domain is GAGVSQSPSNKVTEKGKDVELRCDPISGHTALYWYRQSLGQGLEFLIYFQGNSAPDKSGLPSDRFSAERTGGSVSTLTIQRTQQEDSAVYLCASSLAGGWTDTQYFGPGTRLTVL.

The rearrangement links TRBV7-6 to TRBJ1-1; TRBD1 agrees at 7 bases. CDR1 and CDR2 (germline): SGHVS, FNYEAQ. This CDR3 has 18 amino acids. Trimming took 2 bases from V and 11 from J; bases not matched to a gene: 23. The CDR3 reads CASSLRPPGQWIGAVAFF. For the CDR3, the DNA is TGTGCCAGCAGCTTACGACCTCCGGGACAGTGGATTGGCGCCGTTGCTTTCTTT.

V usage is TRBV9 and J usage is TRBJ2-3; 7 nucleotides match TRBD2. The trim removed 4 bases at V and 4 bases at J, leaving 12 bases unmatched. CDR1 is SGDLS, CDR2 YYNGEE, per germline. The CDR3 has 16 residues. CDR3 in amino acids: CASSSRTRVAADTQYF. The CDR3 DNA follows: TGTGCCAGCAGCTCGCGGACTAGAGTAGCGGCAGATACGCAGTATTTT.

The sample holds a few counts of this clone. The rearrangement joins TRBV19 to TRBJ2-1; D may be TRBD2 (6 bases). The V gene lost 3 bases and the J gene lost 3 bases, with 15 bases spanning the gap. The CDR3 has 16 amino acids. Germline CDR1 is LNHDA and CDR2 is SQIVND (reference sequence). The CDR3: CASSMGGRGYYNEQFF. The CDR3 DNA reads TGTGCCAGTAGTATGGGGGGTAGGGGTTACTACAATGAGCAGTTCTTC.

The J gene is TRBJ2-1, the V gene TRBV7-2; D remains ambiguous. The ends were cut back, 1 base at V and 5 bases at J, with 6 bases in the middle. Germline CDR1 is SGHTA and CDR2 is FQGNSA. The CDR3 is made up of 13 amino acids. The CDR3 is CASSLDTDNEQFF. CDR3 sequence (DNA): TGTGCCAGCAGCTTAGATACAGACAATGAGCAGTTCTTC.

J is TRBJ1-1 and V is TRBV2; 9 nucleotides line up with TRBD1. After removal of 5 bases from V and 4 bases from J, the junction contained 8 bases not matched to a gene. Germline V gene lookup returns CDR1 SNHLY and CDR2 FYNNEI. The CDR3 has 15 amino acids. CDR3 bases: TGTGCCAGCAGTTCACTACAGGGGGCGATCACTGAAGCTTTCTTT. Amino acids: CASSSLQGAITEAFF.

The gene calls are TRBV5-1 and TRBJ2-3; D perhaps matches TRBD1 (5 bases). Trimming stripped 2 bases from V and 3 bases from J, with 13 bases between. CDR1 and CDR2 (germline): SGHRS, YFSETQ. The CDR3 sequence is 15 residues long. CDR3 region: CASSFDSVKTDTQYF. Here the CDR3 DNA reads TGCGCCAGCAGCTTCGACAGCGTCAAGACAGATACGCAGTATTTT.

As for this clone: Other DNA sequences in the same sample also yield this CDR3. The V and J genes are TRBV6-5 and TRBJ2-7; 10 bases line up with TRBD1. This CDR3 has 15 amino acids. The junction had 3 bases not matched to a gene; V was cut back by 2 bases and J by 2 bases. Per the germline V gene, CDR1 is MNHEY and CDR2 is SVGAGI. CDR3 sequence: CASSYRDRGTYEQYF. Written as DNA, the CDR3 is TGTGCCAGCAGTTACCGGGACAGGGGTACCTACGAGCAGTACTTC.

CDR3 sequence: CASSAPGQVNNSPLHF. The CDR3 DNA is TGTGCCAGCAGCGCCCCAGGACAGGTCAATAATTCACCCCTCCACTTT. The genes are TRBV21-1 and TRBJ1-6; TRBD1 reflects the table's D call only, with no check against the DNA. TRBV21-1 is a known pseudogene. This CDR3 is built from 16 residues.

The chain links TRBV29-1 to TRBJ2-1; 9 positions match TRBD2. Germline CDR1 SQVTM, CDR2 ANQGSEA. This CDR3 spans 15 amino acids. Losses at the gene ends were 1 base for V and 4 bases for J; bases not matched to a gene: 5. In DNA, the CDR3 is TGCAGCGTTGAAGGGCTAGCGGGGTTTTACAATGAGCAGTTCTTC. It codes for CSVEGLAGFYNEQFF.

This clone has a handful of counts. V is TRBV28 and J is TRBJ1-2; D is unresolved. V was pared by 6 bases and J by 4 bases, with 18 bases between. The CDR3 extends over 15 amino acids. CDR1 is MDHEN, CDR2 SYDVKM, per germline. CDR3 in DNA: TGTGCCAGCAGATGGGTGTACCGGGGAGTCTATGGCTACACCTTC. This translates into CASRWVYRGVYGYTF.

V and J are TRBV7-2 and TRBJ2-3; 7 nucleotides match TRBD2. CDR1 is SGHTA, CDR2 FQGNSA, per germline. The CDR3 sequence is 16 residues long. The V segment lost 5 bases and the J segment 4 bases; nucleotides outside the gene matches: 12. The CDR3 loop is CASSIPTGGGPDTQYF. Written as DNA, the CDR3 is TGTGCCAGCAGCATACCAACGGGGGGAGGGCCAGATACGCAGTATTTT. The full variable domain, in which reference TRBV7-2 and TRBJ2-3 provide the parts outside the CDR3, is GAGVSQSPSNKVTEKGKDVELRCDPISGHTALYWYRQSLGQGLEFLIYFQGNSAPDKSGLPSDRFSAERTGGSVSTLTIQRTQQEDSAVYLCASSIPTGGGPDTQYFGPGTRLTVL.

This clone was seen only once. The gene calls are TRBV7-2 and TRBJ2-7, with TRBD1 matching 9 bases. The germline V gene encodes CDR1 SGHTA and CDR2 FQGNSA. CDR3 length: 14 residues. Trimming at V came to 6 bases and at J to 4 bases, leaving 7 bases not matched to a gene. The CDR3 loop is CASSMGTGLYEQYF. The CDR3 DNA reads TGTGCCAGCAGTATGGGGACAGGGCTGTACGAGCAGTACTTC.

The genes are TRBV6-1 and TRBJ2-7, with 7 bases lining up with TRBD2. J lost 7 bases, V lost 0 bases, and 9 bases had no gene match. The CDR3 length is 15 residues. Germline CDR1 MNHNS, CDR2 SASEGT. CDR3 residues: CASSEAGAGYEEQYF. CDR3 bases: TGTGCCAGCAGTGAAGCCGGAGCGGGGTATGAGGAGCAGTACTTC.

The chain links TRBV10-3 to TRBJ2-5; 10 bases fit TRBD2. CDR1 and CDR2 (germline): ENHRY, SYGVKD. V was clipped by 5 bases and J by 5 bases; unmatched bases: 5. The CDR3 length is 14 residues. The CDR3 DNA reads as TGTGCCATCAGTCCAAGCGGGGGGGACGAGACCCAGTACTTC. It yields the protein CAISPSGGDETQYF.

The chain employs TRBV23-1 and TRBJ1-3; no definite D call. TRBV23-1 is sorted into the ORF group, with uncertain function. This CDR3 has 12 amino acids. The chain's CDR3 is CTAGFSGNTIYF. The CDR3, as DNA: TGCACCGCAGGATTCTCTGGAAACACCATATATTTT.